A single sample gave rise to the 26 T cell receptor beta chains below, sequenced in a study of OX40 agonist ivuxolimab in advanced cancers. The repertoire was sequenced with immunoSEQ multiplex PCR; TCRdb's copy has only in-frame clones and lacks some. The data hold tens of thousands of clones, with about four fifths observed a single time. The sequencing used CD4+ or CD8+ T cells sorted from blood, collected in a trial of the OX40 agonist ivuxolimab. The receptors come from an adult with an advanced solid tumor such as melanoma, head and neck, liver or kidney cancer.

The table lists this clone with a count of one. V usage is TRBV7-6 and J usage is TRBJ2-5; 11 bases are shared with TRBD1. Per germline, CDR1 SGHVS and CDR2 FNYEAQ. With 1 base clipped from V and 5 bases from J, the junction kept 6 bases outside the gene matches. The CDR3 has 16 residues. CDR3 coding DNA: TGTGCCAGCAGCTTAGGTGGGACAGGGGGAGGTGAGACCCAGTACTTC. Amino acids: CASSLGGTGGGETQYF.

This clone was seen just once. The V gene is TRBV6-6, the J gene TRBJ2-7, with D hard to call. The germline V and J ends were trimmed by 6 bases and 5 bases, with 8 bases remaining between them. The CDR3 has 11 residues. Germline CDR1 reads MNHNY; CDR2 reads SVGAGI (reference sequence). CDR3 coding DNA: TGTGCCAGCAGCGGGCGGAACGAGCAGTACTTC. This encodes CASSGRNEQYF.

The chain combines TRBV4-1 with TRBJ1-2; 8 bases map to TRBD1. This CDR3 region has 17 residues. Trimming removed 0 bases from V and 2 bases from J; junction bases left unmatched: 8. Germline loops: CDR1 MGHRA, CDR2 YSYEKL. The CDR3 sequence: CASSQDSQGAQNYGYTF. CDR3 coding DNA: TGCGCCAGCAGCCAAGATTCGCAGGGGGCGCAAAACTATGGCTACACCTTC.

The gene calls are TRBV6-6 and TRBJ1-6; possibly TRBD1 for D (5 bases). Germline V gene sequence: CDR1 MNHNY, CDR2 SVGAGI (reference sequence). The CDR3 length is 14 residues. Trimming cost V 2 bases and J 6 bases, with 8 bases left between them. DNA for the CDR3: TGTGCCAGCAGTTACGGCCAGGGTAATTCACCCCTCCACTTT. It is translated as CASSYGQGNSPLHF.

The V call is TRBV7-6, the J call TRBJ2-7, with D uncertain. The CDR3 has 14 residues. CDR1 SGHVS and CDR2 FNYEAQ come from the germline V gene. Trimming shortened V by 5 bases and J by 0 bases, and 11 bases separated the two germline ends. CDR3 sequence: CASSPSSVSYEQYF. The DNA for the CDR3 is TGTGCCAGCAGCCCCTCATCGGTCTCCTACGAGCAGTACTTC.

CDR3 in DNA: TGTGCCAGCAGCCAAACCGGGACCCACTATGGCTACACCTTC. Translated: CASSQTGTHYGYTF. The chain couples TRBV14 to TRBJ1-2, with D perhaps TRBD1 (5 bases). The CDR3 sequence is 14 residues long. Trimming pared 2 bases from V and 3 bases from J, leaving 10 bases between. CDR1 SGHDN and CDR2 FVKESK come from the germline V gene. The entire variable domain, with the rest obtained from reference TRBV14 and TRBJ1-2, is as follows: EAGVTQFPSHSVIEKGQTVTLRCDPISGHDNLYWYRRVMGKEIKFLLHFVKESKQDESGMPNNRFLAERTGGTYSTLKVQPAELEDSGVYFCASSQTGTHYGYTFGSGTRLTVV.

The CDR3 region has the DNA TGTGCCAGCAGCCTAACCGGTGGGGGGGACACAGATACGCAGTATTTT. Its protein product is CASSLTGGGDTDTQYF. V usage is TRBV13 and J usage is TRBJ2-3; 7 nucleotides line up with TRBD2. There are 16 residues in the CDR3. Losses at the gene ends were 5 bases for V and 2 bases for J; bases not matched to a gene: 10. Germline V gives CDR1 PRHDT, CDR2 FYEKMQ (reference sequence).

Regarding this clone: The sample contains more than one DNA sequence encoding this CDR3. The rearrangement uses TRBV9 and TRBJ2-3; D gene ambiguous. The germline gives CDR1 SGDLS, CDR2 YYNGEE. With 1 base removed from V and 2 bases from J, the gap between germline ends came to 5 bases. This CDR3 is built from 13 residues. The CDR3 is CASSVRFTDTQYF. The CDR3 DNA sequence: TGTGCCAGCAGCGTAAGGTTCACAGATACGCAGTATTTT.

The chain is built from TRBV5-1 and TRBJ2-2, with D tentatively TRBD1 (6 bases). Germline V lookup: CDR1 SGHRS, CDR2 YFSETQ. The CDR3 consists of 15 residues. Trimming removed 1 base from V and 4 bases from J, with 11 bases in between. The CDR3: CASSLMPQGTGELFF. The CDR3, as DNA: TGCGCCAGCAGCTTGATGCCACAGGGCACCGGGGAGCTGTTTTTT. The variable domain in full, completed from reference TRBV5-1 and TRBJ2-2, reads KAGVTQTPRYLIKTRGQQVTLSCSPISGHRSVSWYQQTPGQGLQFLFEYFSETQRNKGNFPGRFSGRQFSNSRSEMNVSTLELGDSALYLCASSLMPQGTGELFFGEGSRLTVL.

The chain uses TRBV6-4 and TRBJ1-5; perhaps TRBD1 as D (5 bases). CDR3 length equals 14 residues. V lost 2 bases, J lost 5 bases, and 10 bases lay in between. Germline V gene data show CDR1 as MRHNA and CDR2 as SNTAGT. CDR3 sequence: CASSDGGRDQPQHF. In DNA, the CDR3 is TGTGCCAGCAGTGACGGGGGTAGGGATCAGCCCCAGCATTTT.

V usage is TRBV4-1 and J usage is TRBJ1-2; possible D gene TRBD1, 6 bases. The CDR3 contains 15 residues. The germline gives CDR1 MGHRA, CDR2 YSYEKL. Between the trimmed V and J ends, which lost 3 bases and 7 bases, there was a span of 18 bases. CDR3 in amino acids: CASSHPRPGERGYTF. The CDR3, as DNA: TGCGCCAGCAGCCATCCCCGGCCAGGGGAGCGTGGCTACACCTTC.

This clone showed up just a few times. The chain links TRBV4-2 to TRBJ1-2, with 8 bases matching TRBD1. The CDR3 has 15 amino acids. Trimming took 0 bases from V and 7 from J; bases not matched to a gene: 7. Germline values: CDR1 LGHNA, CDR2 YNFKEQ. The CDR3 loop is CASSQDPDRVGGYTF. In DNA, the CDR3 is TGTGCCAGCAGCCAAGACCCGGACAGGGTAGGTGGCTACACCTTC.

J is TRBJ2-7 and V is TRBV5-1; D is unresolved. The CDR3 covers 13 residues. V lost 0 bases to trimming and J lost 4 bases, with 8 bases between them. Germline values: CDR1 SGHRS, CDR2 YFSETQ. CDR3 DNA sequence: TGCGCCAGCAGCTTGGAGGGCGAATACGAGCAGTACTTC. Translating it yields CASSLEGEYEQYF.

The chain employs TRBV6-4 and TRBJ2-6, with D maybe TRBD1 (6 bases). The CDR3 is 15 amino acids. Deletions cut 5 bases from V and 1 base from J, with 9 bases between. Per germline, CDR1 MRHNA and CDR2 SNTAGT. The DNA for the CDR3 is TGTGCCAGCAGTCCACAGGGTTCTGGGGCCAACGTCCTGACTTTC. Translated, it gives CASSPQGSGANVLTF.

The chain has TRBV27 and TRBJ2-7, with TRBD1 matching 9 bases. Germline CDR1 reads MNHEY; CDR2 reads SMNVEV (reference sequence). The V and J ends lost 1 base and 6 bases, in that order; junction bases with no gene match: 7. The CDR3 loop spans 15 amino acids. The CDR3 DNA reads TGTGCCAGCAGTTTATTTGGACAGGGGACGCTCGAGCAGTACTTC. Its translation: CASSLFGQGTLEQYF.

The V gene is TRBV5-1, the J gene TRBJ2-3; D might be TRBD2 (6 bases). The V gene's germline CDR1 is SGHRS and CDR2 YFSETQ. Trimming cost V 1 base and J 2 bases, with 14 bases left between them. The length of the CDR3 is 16 residues. In nucleotides, the CDR3 is TGCGCCAGCAGCTTGTCCGCGGGGTTGTCCACAGATACGCAGTATTTT. This translates into CASSLSAGLSTDTQYF.

The table lists this clone with a count of one. The chain joins TRBV5-8 to TRBJ2-3; 11 positions agree with TRBD2. J was trimmed by 4 bases and V by 2 bases; bases with no gene match: 9. Germline V gene lookup returns CDR1 SGHTS and CDR2 YDEGEE. The CDR3 sequence is 17 residues long. In DNA, the CDR3 is TGTGCCAGCAGCTTCCGCCATAGCGGGAGGGCCCCAGATACGCAGTATTTT. It is translated as CASSFRHSGRAPDTQYF.

The chain combines TRBV5-3 with TRBJ1-1; no definite D call. TRBV5-3 is given ORF status, its function remaining uncertain. Deletions cut 3 bases from V and 0 bases from J, with 18 bases between. The CDR3 covers 17 residues. The CDR3 loop reads CARSWSHHPYMNTEAFF. The CDR3 nucleotides are TGTGCCAGAAGCTGGTCACATCATCCTTACATGAACACTGAAGCTTTCTTT.

The genes are TRBV18 and TRBJ2-1, with no clear D. CDR3 length: 16 amino acids. Trimming took 3 bases from V and 0 from J, leaving 12 bases between them. Germline assignment: CDR1 KGHSH and CDR2 LQKENI. DNA for the CDR3: TGTGCCAGCTCACCGGGTCACTTCCGCTCCTACAATGAGCAGTTCTTC. Translating gives CASSPGHFRSYNEQFF.

This sequence joins TRBV7-2 and TRBJ2-7; D assignment may be TRBD1 or TRBD2 (5 bases each). The V gene lost 0 bases and the J gene lost 7 bases, with 16 bases spanning the gap. The CDR3 loop spans 15 amino acids. Germline CDR1 SGHTA, CDR2 FQGNSA. CDR3 nucleotides: TGTGCCAGCAGCTTAGCGAGGGGCCCGATGGGTGAGCAGTACTTC. Translated, it gives CASSLARGPMGEQYF.

The V and J genes are TRBV4-1 and TRBJ2-7; TRBD2 agrees at 7 bases. Per the germline V gene, CDR1 is MGHRA and CDR2 is YSYEKL. CDR3 size: 16 residues. With 0 bases clipped from V and 6 bases from J, the junction kept 11 bases outside the gene matches. For the CDR3, the DNA is TGCGCCAGCAGCCAAGATTGGGGGGGAGATCGGCGCGAGCAGTACTTC. Protein sequence: CASSQDWGGDRREQYF.

The V call is TRBV20-1, the J call TRBJ2-7; 8 bases are a match to TRBD1. Germline values: CDR1 DFQATT, CDR2 SNEGSKA (reference sequence). The CDR3 totals 11 residues. V lost 8 bases and J lost 5; bases outside the gene matches: 5. The CDR3 sequence is CSPGQGNEQYF. In DNA form, the CDR3 reads TGCAGTCCAGGACAGGGCAACGAGCAGTACTTC.

V and J are TRBV11-3 and TRBJ2-5; 15 nucleotides align to TRBD2. The V gene end was trimmed by 1 base and the J gene end by 4 bases; junction bases not matched to a gene: 4. The CDR3 has 17 residues. Germline CDR1 reads SGHNT; CDR2 reads YENEEA. The CDR3 DNA follows: TGTGCCAGCAGCTTAGTGTCGGGACTAGCGGGAGGAGAGACCCAGTACTTC. The encoded protein is CASSLVSGLAGGETQYF. Full variable domain (missing parts from reference TRBV11-3 and TRBJ2-5): EAGVVQSPRYKIIEKKQPVAFWCNPISGHNTLYWYLQNLGQGPELLIRYENEEAVDDSQLPKDRFSAERLKGVDSTLKIQPAELGDSAVYLCASSLVSGLAGGETQYFGPGTRLLVL.

The V and J genes are TRBV11-2 and TRBJ2-7; D is uncertain. Germline values: CDR1 SGHAT, CDR2 FQNNGV. Trimming left V 4 bases short and J 0 bases short, with 4 bases between. The CDR3 contains 12 residues. The CDR3 here is CASSSSSYEQYF. CDR3 DNA sequence: TGTGCCAGCAGCTCGAGCTCCTACGAGCAGTACTTC.

The chain employs TRBV30 and TRBJ2-1, with unresolved D. V was pared by 3 bases and J by 2 bases, with 8 bases between. In germline, CDR1 is GTSNPN, CDR2 SVGIG (reference sequence). The CDR3 extends over 13 amino acids. In DNA, the CDR3 is TGTGCCTGGAGCACCCAGGCCTACAATGAGCAGTTCTTC. This encodes CAWSTQAYNEQFF.

V usage is TRBV7-2 and J usage is TRBJ1-6, with 12 bases that match TRBD1. V was clipped by 5 bases and J by 10 bases; unmatched bases: 3. Germline CDR1 reads SGHTA; CDR2 reads FQGNSA. CDR3 length equals 14 residues. The chain's CDR3 is CASSRDRGQSPLHF. The CDR3, as DNA: TGTGCCAGCAGCCGGGACAGGGGGCAATCACCCCTCCACTTT. The full variable domain, with the rest looked up from reference TRBV7-2 and TRBJ1-6, is GAGVSQSPSNKVTEKGKDVELRCDPISGHTALYWYRQSLGQGLEFLIYFQGNSAPDKSGLPSDRFSAERTGGSVSTLTIQRTQQEDSAVYLCASSRDRGQSPLHFGNGTRLTVT.